The present T cell receptor beta chain was sequenced within a study of shared clonotypes between healthy human individuals. The study's findings and limits: A handful of donors shared approximately 5% of their naive CD4 clonotypes.

CDR3 length equals 17 residues. CDR1 is SGDLS and CDR2 is YYNGEE in the germline V gene. Trimming cost V 3 bases and J 7 bases, with 22 bases left between them. TCRdb's copy holds only in-frame clones and misses some; the assay was immunoSEQ multiplex PCR. The table has some 1,400,000 clones, 96% seen once; the top ten hold over 1%. Only one count was recorded for this clone. The antigen remains undetermined. This receptor was identified in a man aged 30 to 45 in good health. This rearrangement joins TRBV9 to TRBJ2-2; perhaps TRBD1 as D (6 bases). The material sequenced was naive CD4+ T cells sorted from blood. Sample subset: CD45RA+ positively selected. The CDR3 bases are TGTGCCAGCAGCGGAGATAAAGGGGGACAACCACTCGGGGAGCTGTTTTTT. Protein product: CASSGDKGGQPLGELFF. The full variable domain, in which reference TRBV9 and TRBJ2-2 provide the parts outside the CDR3, is DSGVTQTPKHLITATGQRVTLRCSPRSGDLSVYWYQQSLDQGLQFLIQYYNGEERAKGNILERFSAQQFPDLHSELNLSSLELGDSALYFCASSGDKGGQPLGELFFGEGSRLTVL.